This T cell receptor (beta chain) was retrieved from a study of OX40 agonist ivuxolimab in advanced cancers. As for the study more broadly: Ivuxolimab, which targeted the costimulatory receptor OX40 (CD134), was an agonistic, fully human IgG2 monoclonal antibody. The paper reports the monotherapy dose-escalation portion (N ≈ 50 patients) of the phase I ivuxolimab trial. Among the roughly 50 dose-escalation patients, 19 had hepatocellular carcinoma, roughly 15 melanoma, 9 renal cell carcinoma and 9 head and neck cancer. Intravenous ivuxolimab was administered to patients every 2 weeks at six dose levels: 0.01, 0.1, 0.3, 1.5, 3 and 10 mg/kg. Patients were allowed to have had prior anti-PD-1, anti-PD-L1 or anti-CTLA-4 therapy, and less than 45% of the dose-escalation patients had previously received checkpoint inhibitors. Peripheral TCRbeta sequencing was intended to test whether TCR sequence diversity was altered and clonal T-cell expansion was caused by ivuxolimab. A male proportion of 70% to 90% and a mean age of around 60 years, ranging from roughly 20 to 80, were recorded for the dose-escalation cohort. Partial responses were achieved by three dose-escalation patients, of whom one had hepatocellular carcinoma and two had cutaneous melanoma. The research as a whole found: Which antigens the clonally expanded peripheral T cells were specific for was not determined. In partial responders in the 0.1-3.0 mg/kg groups, normalized peripheral clonal expansion was found to be among the lowest, especially among CD8+ T cells. Low levels of normalized T-cell clonal expansion were also seen in some patients who did not respond. On average, CD8+ T cells showed more expanded clones than CD4+ T cells after ivuxolimab. At doses from 0.1 to 3.0 mg/kg, clonal expansion was seen in both CD4+ and CD8+ blood T cells between baseline and week 6.

Patients with autoimmune disease history or receiving systemic immunosuppression were excluded from the trial. In every dose cohort, peripheral blood was drawn for TCR sequencing at baseline, cycle 4 day 1, and cycle 7 day 1. The samples were drawn from a first-in-human, open-label, multicenter phase I dose-escalation trial of ivuxolimab. The trial enrolled adults with locally advanced or metastatic head and neck squamous cell, hepatocellular, melanoma or renal cell carcinoma. CD4+ and CD8+ T cells were sorted separately from peripheral blood before TCR sequencing. Genomic DNA was extracted from sorted cells for sequencing of the TCRbeta CDR3 region. The immunoSEQ Assay was used for sequencing of TCRbeta CDR3 regions. Imported from immuneACCESS, the table was reduced by TCRdb to in-frame sequences with V and J called. These copies leave out some clones; in studies compared against another copy, an unresolved V gene accounts for under half, and the cause of the remainder is not known. Here the sample has over 65,000 clones; about 93% occur a single time. The biggest ten clones account for less than 0.35% of the sample.

CDR3 length: 14 amino acids, cysteine to phenylalanine. Only the CDR3 part of the read is kept: 42 bases, read in frame from the first base. The germline V gene sets CDR1 to ENHRY and CDR2 to SYGVKD. Relative to germline, V is missing 6 bases and J is missing 6 bases, with 11 bases of the junction outside any gene match. As concerns this clone: Its antigen is not yet known. Base qualities are missing; no much larger clone stands one base away.

This receptor was identified in an adult with an advanced solid tumor such as melanoma, head and neck, liver or kidney cancer. This sequence uses TRBV10-3 and TRBJ2-7, and 7 junctional nucleotides match TRBD1. Sequenced here: CD4+ or CD8+ T cells sorted from blood, sampled in a trial of the OX40 agonist ivuxolimab. The bases are TGTGCCATCAGGCCCGCTAGACAGGGTGGCGAGCAGTACTTC. This translates into CAIRPARQGGEQYF.